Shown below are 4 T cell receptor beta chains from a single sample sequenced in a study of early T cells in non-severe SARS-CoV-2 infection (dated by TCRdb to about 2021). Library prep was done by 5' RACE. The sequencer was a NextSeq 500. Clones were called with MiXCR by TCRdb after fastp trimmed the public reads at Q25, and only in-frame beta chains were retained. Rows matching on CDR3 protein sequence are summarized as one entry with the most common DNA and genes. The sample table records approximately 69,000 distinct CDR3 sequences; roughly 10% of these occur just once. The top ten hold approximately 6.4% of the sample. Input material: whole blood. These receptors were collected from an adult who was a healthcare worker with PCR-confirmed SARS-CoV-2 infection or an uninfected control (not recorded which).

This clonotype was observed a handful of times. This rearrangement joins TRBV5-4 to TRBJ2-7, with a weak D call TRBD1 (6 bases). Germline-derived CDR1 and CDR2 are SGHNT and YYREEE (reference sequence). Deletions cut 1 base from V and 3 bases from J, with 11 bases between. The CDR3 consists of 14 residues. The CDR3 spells CASSLSGTLYEQYF. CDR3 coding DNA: TGTGCCAGCAGCTTGTCGGGGACACTCTACGAGCAGTACTTC.

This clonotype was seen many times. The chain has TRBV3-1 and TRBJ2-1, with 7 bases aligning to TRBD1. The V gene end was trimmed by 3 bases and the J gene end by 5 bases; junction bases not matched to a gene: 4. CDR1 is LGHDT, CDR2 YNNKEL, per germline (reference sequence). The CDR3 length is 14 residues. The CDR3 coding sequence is TGTGCCAGCAGCCATGGGACAGATAACAATGAGCAGTTCTTC. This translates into CASSHGTDNNEQFF.

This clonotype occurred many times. The CDR3 protein is CSAPEGAASTDTQYF. The CDR3 DNA reads TGCAGTGCCCCCGAGGGGGCAGCAAGCACAGATACGCAGTATTTT. V gene TRBV20-1 combines with J gene TRBJ2-3; 7 nucleotides line up with TRBD1. Trimming took 6 bases from V and 0 from J; bases not matched to a gene: 9. The length of the CDR3 is 15 residues. Germline assignment: CDR1 DFQATT and CDR2 SNEGSKA (reference sequence).

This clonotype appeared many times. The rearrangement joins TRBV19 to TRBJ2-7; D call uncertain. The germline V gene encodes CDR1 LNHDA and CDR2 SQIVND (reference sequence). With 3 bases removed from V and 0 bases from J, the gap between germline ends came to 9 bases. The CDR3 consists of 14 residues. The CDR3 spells CASSMSGSSYEQYF. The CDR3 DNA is TGTGCCAGTAGTATGAGTGGTAGCTCCTACGAGCAGTACTTC. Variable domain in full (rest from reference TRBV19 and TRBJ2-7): DGGITQSPKYLFRKEGQNVTLSCEQNLNHDAMYWYRQDPGQGLRLIYYSQIVNDFQKGDIAEGYSVSREKKESFPLTVTSAQKNPTAFYLCASSMSGSSYEQYFGPGTRLTVT.